This T cell receptor (beta chain) was sequenced in a study of T cells after yellow fever vaccination. This clonotype was observed a few times. TCRdb independently ran MiXCR on the 5' RACE reads; one entry per CDR3 protein. The sample gives about 630,000 distinct CDR3 sequences, 10% to 15% of which show up once; 14% to 15% is in the top ten. The V and J ends lost 7 bases and 1 base, in that order; junction bases with no gene match: 8. The CDR3 contains 15 residues. Per the germline V gene, CDR1 is ENHRY and CDR2 is SYGVKD. The receptor was isolated from a man aged 25 to 45 who received the YFV17D yellow fever vaccine. The genes are TRBV10-3 and TRBJ2-5; 8 bases align to TRBD1. The source material was PBMCs, sampled on the day of the yellow fever booster vaccination. The CDR3 spells CAIKSTGAPQETQYF. DNA for the CDR3: TGTGCCATCAAGTCGACAGGGGCCCCCCAAGAGACCCAGTACTTC.